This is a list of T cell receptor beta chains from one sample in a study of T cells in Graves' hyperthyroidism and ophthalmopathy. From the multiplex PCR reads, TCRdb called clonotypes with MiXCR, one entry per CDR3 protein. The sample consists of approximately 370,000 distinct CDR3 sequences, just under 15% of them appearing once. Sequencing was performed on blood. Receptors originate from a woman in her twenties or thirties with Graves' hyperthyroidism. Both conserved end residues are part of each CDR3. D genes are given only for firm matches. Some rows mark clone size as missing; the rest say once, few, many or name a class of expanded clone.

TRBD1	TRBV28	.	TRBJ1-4	CASSVMTGVEEKLFF	TGTGCCAGCAGTGTGATGACAGGGGTAGAGGAAAAACTGTTTTTT
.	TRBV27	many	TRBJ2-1	CASSLQGNEQFF	TGTGCCAGCAGTTTACAGGGGAATGAGCAGTTCTTC
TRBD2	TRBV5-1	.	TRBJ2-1	CASSLDGTSGRSSYNEQFF	TGCGCCAGCAGCTTGGATGGAACTAGCGGGCGGAGCTCCTACAATGAGCAGTTCTTC
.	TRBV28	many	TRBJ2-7	CAQNPRYEQYF	TGTGCCCAAAATCCACGCTACGAGCAGTACTTC
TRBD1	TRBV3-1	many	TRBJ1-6	CASSRPGTGDSPLHF	TGTGCCAGCAGCCGCCCCGGGACAGGGGATTCACCCCTCCACTTT
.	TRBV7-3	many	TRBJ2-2	CASSPDLNTGELFF	TGTGCCAGCAGCCCCGACCTGAACACCGGGGAGCTGTTTTTT
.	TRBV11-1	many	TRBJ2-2	CASSLAYPNTGELFF	TGTGCCAGCAGCTTAGCTTACCCGAACACCGGGGAGCTGTTTTTT
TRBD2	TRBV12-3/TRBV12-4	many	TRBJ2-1	CASSSTPGLAAPNEQFF	TGTGCCAGCAGTTCTACCCCGGGACTAGCGGCCCCCAATGAGCAGTTCTTC
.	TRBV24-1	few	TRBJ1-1	CATKSRELNTEAFF	TGTGCCACCAAGTCCAGGGAACTGAACACTGAAGCTTTCTTT
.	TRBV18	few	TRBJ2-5	CASPPQETQYF	TGTGCCAGCCCCCCCCAAGAGACCCAGTACTTC
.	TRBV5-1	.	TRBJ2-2	CASSLANPGDGELFF	TGCGCCAGCAGCTTGGCCAACCCGGGCGACGGGGAGCTGTTTTTT
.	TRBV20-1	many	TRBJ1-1	CSARAGGGGTEAFF	TGCAGTGCTAGAGCTGGGGGTGGAGGGACTGAAGCTTTCTTT
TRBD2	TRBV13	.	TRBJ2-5	CASSSGLAGGHETQYF	TGTGCCAGCAGCTCGGGACTAGCGGGAGGGCATGAGACCCAGTACTTC
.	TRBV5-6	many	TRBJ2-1	CASSLPTRGGSSNEQFF	TGTGCCAGCAGCTTGCCTACTAGAGGGGGGTCTTCTAATGAGCAGTTCTTC
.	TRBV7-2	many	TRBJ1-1	CASSRGTQLNTEAFF	TGTGCCAGCAGCAGAGGGACACAGCTGAACACTGAAGCTTTCTTT
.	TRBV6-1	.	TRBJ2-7	CASSRSQYEQYF	TGTGCCAGCAGTCGGTCGCAGTACGAGCAGTACTTC
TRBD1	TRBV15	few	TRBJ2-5	CATSRDKLRQGLGETQYF	TGTGCCACCAGCAGAGATAAATTAAGACAGGGGCTAGGGGAGACCCAGTACTTC
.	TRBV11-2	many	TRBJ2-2	CASSRGSGTENTGELFF	TGTGCCAGCAGCAGGGGAAGCGGGACAGAAAACACCGGGGAGCTGTTTTTT
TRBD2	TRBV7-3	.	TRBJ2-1	CASSFRASGSVDEQFF	TGTGCCAGCAGCTTCAGGGCTAGCGGGAGTGTTGATGAGCAGTTCTTC
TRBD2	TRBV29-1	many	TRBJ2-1	CSVIPPGLAGVEQFF	TGCAGCGTTATACCCCCGGGACTAGCGGGAGTTGAGCAGTTCTTC
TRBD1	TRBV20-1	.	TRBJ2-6	CSALPPDRASGANVLTF	TGCAGTGCTTTACCCCCAGACAGGGCCTCTGGGGCCAACGTCCTGACTTTC
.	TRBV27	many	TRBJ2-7	CASSLGTTLGEQYF	TGTGCCAGCAGTTTAGGGACCACTCTGGGGGAGCAGTACTTC
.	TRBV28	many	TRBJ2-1	CASSPVLGAQFF	TGTGCCAGCAGTCCTGTTTTGGGAGCTCAGTTCTTC
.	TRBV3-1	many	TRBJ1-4	CASSPEGYGGGKLFF	TGTGCCAGCAGCCCTGAGGGGTACGGCGGAGGAAAACTGTTTTTT
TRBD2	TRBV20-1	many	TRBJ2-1	CSATSGRTNNEQFF	TGCAGTGCTACTAGCGGGAGGACGAACAATGAGCAGTTCTTC
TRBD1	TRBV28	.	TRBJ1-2	CASSLSDRAGYTF	TGTGCCAGCAGTTTATCGGACAGGGCTGGCTACACCTTC
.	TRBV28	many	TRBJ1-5	CASSLFHSNQPQHF	TGTGCCAGCAGTTTATTCCATAGCAATCAGCCCCAGCATTTT